This is a list of T cell receptor beta chains from one sample in a study of T cells in localized non-small cell lung cancer. The assay was immunoSEQ multiplex PCR, and TCRdb's table has in-frame clones only and misses some. This table holds around 140,000 clones, 70% to 90% found once. This specimen consisted of peripheral blood, obtained before any cancer treatment. Receptors were obtained from a female donor aged 60 or older with stage I lung adenocarcinoma. Both conserved end residues are part of each CDR3. D genes are given only for firm matches. Clone size is shown for a subset of rows, as once, few, many or a class of expanded clone.

V gene	J gene	D gene	clone size	CDR3 DNA	CDR3 protein
TRBV21-1	TRBJ2-7	-	-	TGTGCCAGCAACTTGGACAGGGGGCCAGGCGAGCAGTACTTC	CASNLDRGPGEQYF
TRBV28	TRBJ1-4	-	-	TGTGCCAGCAGTCCCGGGACCGGACCCCTAGTTAATGAAAAACTGTTTTTT	CASSPGTGPLVNEKLFF
TRBV27	TRBJ2-5	TRBD2	-	TGTGCCAGCAGTCCAAACAGGGCTAGCGGGTGGGGAGAGACCCAGTACTTC	CASSPNRASGWGETQYF
TRBV7-8	TRBJ1-5	-	few	TGTGCCAGCAGCCGAGGGAACAATCAGCCCCAGCATTTT	CASSRGNNQPQHF
TRBV5-1	TRBJ1-4	-	-	TGCGCCAGCAGCTTGGATGGACGGGATGAAAAACTGTTTTTT	CASSLDGRDEKLFF
TRBV2	TRBJ2-7	-	-	TGTGCCAGCAGTGAAGCGCACGCCTACGAGCAGTACTTC	CASSEAHAYEQYF
TRBV7-9	TRBJ2-2	-	once	TGTGCCAGCAGCGCCGGGGTCGGGACCGGGGAGCTGTTTTTT	CASSAGVGTGELFF
TRBV11-2	TRBJ1-4	-	-	TGTGCCACCGCTTCCGGCGCCGGGGTAAAACTGTTTTTT	CATASGAGVKLFF
TRBV29-1	TRBJ1-4	TRBD1	-	TGCAGCGTTGCGACAGGGAATGACGAAAAACTGTTTTTT	CSVATGNDEKLFF
TRBV5-4	TRBJ2-7	-	many	TGTGCCAGCAGCAACCCGGCCCTAGCTCGGGAGCAGTACTTC	CASSNPALAREQYF
TRBV30	TRBJ1-2	TRBD1	-	TGTGCCTGGAGTGTACCCCGGGACAGAGGTGGCTATGGCTACACCTTC	CAWSVPRDRGGYGYTF
TRBV5-1	TRBJ1-2	-	-	TGCGCCAGCAGCTTGGGGGACACTACGGGCCACTTTGCCCTGTTC	CASSLGDTTGHFALF
TRBV29-1	TRBJ2-7	TRBD2	-	TGCAGCGTTGAAGGGCTAGCGGGAGACGAGCAGTACTTC	CSVEGLAGDEQYF
TRBV5-1	TRBJ1-1	-	-	TGCGCCAGCAGCTTGGGACAGAAGAACACTGAAGCTTTCTTT	CASSLGQKNTEAFF
TRBV7-3	TRBJ2-2	-	-	TGTGCCAGCAGCTTTAGGGGGAGTTCGGCCGGGGAGCTGTTTTTT	CASSFRGSSAGELFF
TRBV4-2	TRBJ1-5	-	-	TGTGCCAGCAGCCAAGAGGTGACGGGCCCTCAGCCCCAGCATTTT	CASSQEVTGPQPQHF
TRBV19	TRBJ2-1	-	-	TGTGCCAGTAGTATCCCGGAGGGCAGCGGTTACAATGAGCAGTTCTTC	CASSIPEGSGYNEQFF
TRBV5-5	TRBJ1-4	TRBD1	-	TGTGCCAGCAGCAGATTACAGGGGGGTGGTGAAAAACTGTTTTTT	CASSRLQGGGEKLFF
TRBV18	TRBJ1-1	-	-	TGTGCCAGCTCACCCGGAACGAACACTGAAGCTTTCTTT	CASSPGTNTEAFF
TRBV6-1	TRBJ2-5	TRBD2	-	TGTGCCAGCAGTGAGAGAGTCGGGACTAGCGCACAAGAGACCCAGTACTTC	CASSERVGTSAQETQYF
TRBV4-1	TRBJ1-6	-	-	TGCGCCAGCAGCCATCTATCAGGGGACGCACCCCTCCACTTT	CASSHLSGDAPLHF
TRBV5-1	TRBJ1-6	TRBD1	-	TGCGCCAGCAGCTTGCGACAGGGAGGCTTCGATTCACCCCTCCACTTT	CASSLRQGGFDSPLHF
TRBV6-1	TRBJ2-5	-	-	TGTGCCAGCAGTGAAGATGGGGGGTCACGGGAGACCCAGTACTTC	CASSEDGGSRETQYF
TRBV11-2	TRBJ2-1	-	few	TGTGCCAGCAGCTGGATACTAGGTTTCGGTGAGCAGTTCTTC	CASSWILGFGEQFF
TRBV15	TRBJ2-1	-	-	TGTGCCACCAGCAGAGATTACGGGAGAATTCCGTTGAATGAGCAGTTCTTC	CATSRDYGRIPLNEQFF
TRBV9	TRBJ1-2	-	-	TGTGCCAGCAGCGTAGATCAGGCCCCATATGGCTACACCTTC	CASSVDQAPYGYTF
TRBV7-7	TRBJ2-5	-	-	TGTGCTAGCAGCTTAGATGGGGGGGCTCAAGAGACCCAGTACTTC	CASSLDGGAQETQYF
TRBV30	TRBJ1-1	-	once	TGTGCCTGGCTCGTCTCCAGGGGTCGGAACACTGAAGCTTTCTTT	CAWLVSRGRNTEAFF
TRBV6-1	TRBJ2-3	-	-	TGTGCCAGCAGTGAAAAAATAGGAGTCGGCACAGATACGCAGTATTTT	CASSEKIGVGTDTQYF
TRBV7-2	TRBJ2-1	-	-	TGTGCCAGCAGGAGGGACCATGAGCAGTTCTTC	CASRRDHEQFF
TRBV7-2	TRBJ2-7	-	few	TGTGCCAGCAGCTTATCGTGGGGTCTCGAGCAGTACTTC	CASSLSWGLEQYF